One sample yielded the 23 T cell receptor beta chains listed below, sequenced in a study of cytomegalovirus exposure and HLA in healthy donors (TCRdb year 2017). Libraries came from the immunoSEQ multiplex PCR assay. A mixture of 60 forward primers for TCR Vbeta segments and 13 reverse primers for TCR Jbeta segments was used in the multiplex PCR. Imported from immuneACCESS, the table was reduced by TCRdb to in-frame sequences with V and J called. These copies leave out some clones; in studies compared against another copy, an unresolved V gene accounts for under half, and the cause of the remainder is not known. This sample is represented by 110,000 to 150,000 clones; 80% to 85% of them were singletons. The biggest ten clones account for nearly 3.5% of the sample. Sequenced material: PBMCs. The receptor set was obtained from a male donor in good health and CMV-seronegative.

V gene TRBV30 combines with J gene TRBJ2-2; 9 bases agree with TRBD1. Looked up from germline, CDR1 is GTSNPN and CDR2 is SVGIG (reference sequence). Unmatched junction bases numbered 7, after V lost 4 bases and J lost 4 bases. The CDR3 sequence is 15 residues long. The CDR3 nucleotides are TGTGCCTGGAACCCGGGACAGGGCGTCACCGGGGAGCTGTTTTTT. This gives the protein CAWNPGQGVTGELFF.

This chain links TRBV28 with TRBJ2-5; D is perhaps TRBD2 (5 bases). Trimming stripped 5 bases from V and 3 bases from J, with 10 bases between. The germline gives CDR1 MDHEN, CDR2 SYDVKM. The CDR3 has 13 residues. CDR3 sequence: CASSETIKETQYF. The CDR3 nucleotides read TGTGCCAGCAGTGAGACTATAAAAGAGACCCAGTACTTC.

The rearrangement uses TRBV6-4 and TRBJ1-1; weak D call: TRBD1 (6 bases). CDR3 length: 13 residues. Germline CDR1 MRHNA, CDR2 SNTAGT. V was cut by 6 bases and J by 3 bases, with 11 bases left in between. The CDR3 loop reads CASSSRQDTEAFF. The CDR3 DNA follows: TGTGCCAGCAGCTCAAGACAGGACACTGAAGCTTTCTTT.

In this sample, this clone turned up a few times. J is TRBJ2-4 and V is TRBV21-1; the table gives TRBD2 as D, unverified against the DNA. TRBV21-1 is a documented pseudogene. This CDR3 spans 22 amino acids. Here the CDR3 DNA reads TGTGCCAGCAGCAACCACTTCAGGCAGGTAAGTCGAGGAGGAGTGGCCAAAAACATTCAGTACTTC. It codes for CASSNHFRQVSRGGVAKNIQYF.

The chain is built from TRBV5-6 and TRBJ1-1; D is uncertain. Trimming left V 6 bases short and J 11 bases short, with 20 bases between. This CDR3 has 13 amino acids. Germline assignment: CDR1 SGHDT and CDR2 YYEEEE. CDR3 in amino acids: CASTQLRGTEAFF. In DNA, the CDR3 is TGTGCCAGCACACAACTACGGGGAACCGAGGCTTTCTTT. The full variable domain, completed using reference TRBV5-6 and TRBJ1-1, is DAGVTQSPTHLIKTRGQQVTLRCSPKSGHDTVSWYQQALGQGPQFIFQYYEEEERQRGNFPDRFSGHQFPNYSSELNVNALLLGDSALYLCASTQLRGTEAFFGQGTRLTVV.

As DNA, the CDR3 is TGTGCCAGCAGCTTGGGGAGCCACTATGGCTACACCTTC. Its protein product is CASSLGSHYGYTF. V usage is TRBV5-6 and J usage is TRBJ1-2; D unclear. The CDR3 is 13 amino acids. V lost 0 bases to trimming and J lost 3 bases, with 6 bases between them. Germline lookup yields CDR1 SGHDT and CDR2 YYEEEE.

This sequence joins TRBV11-1 and TRBJ1-1; 8 bases fit TRBD1. V was clipped by 5 bases and J by 1 base; unmatched bases: 6. The germline V gene has CDR1 SGHAT and CDR2 FQDESV (reference sequence). The CDR3 is 15 amino acids. The CDR3 spells CASSPRTGPNTEAFF. CDR3 in DNA: TGTGCCAGCAGCCCACGGACAGGGCCGAACACTGAAGCTTTCTTT.

The chain recombines TRBV30 with TRBJ1-4; 7 bases map to TRBD1. CDR1 is GTSNPN, CDR2 SVGIG, per germline (reference sequence). Trimming cost V 0 bases and J 0 bases; bases outside gene matches: 19. CDR3 length: 21 amino acids. The DNA of the CDR3 is TGTGCCTGGAGTGTATCCCAAAGAGAGTCGGACAGGCTTTCAACTAATGAAAAACTGTTTTTT. Amino acid sequence: CAWSVSQRESDRLSTNEKLFF.

The V call is TRBV4-1, the J call TRBJ2-1, with D perhaps matching TRBD2 (5 bases). The CDR3 sequence is 15 residues long. Trimming pared 0 bases from V and 12 bases from J, leaving 18 bases between. Germline V CDR1 and CDR2: MGHRA, YSYEKL. The CDR3 DNA sequence: TGCGCCAGCAGCCAAGATCCGAACGGGGTCGATGGGCAGTTCTTC. It codes for CASSQDPNGVDGQFF.

This rearrangement joins TRBV30 to TRBJ2-2, with D unclear. CDR3 size: 13 residues. Trimming pared 5 bases from V and 1 base from J, leaving 8 bases between. Germline assignment: CDR1 GTSNPN and CDR2 SVGIG (reference sequence). The CDR3 protein is CAWAVLNTGELFF. CDR3 DNA sequence: TGTGCCTGGGCAGTCTTGAACACCGGGGAGCTGTTTTTT. The entire variable domain, with the rest obtained from reference TRBV30 and TRBJ2-2, is as follows: SQTIHQWPATLVQPVGSPLSLECTVEGTSNPNLYWYRQAAGRGLQLLFYSVGIGQISSEVPQNLSASRPQDRQFILSSKKLLLSDSGFYLCAWAVLNTGELFFGEGSRLTVL.

This clone was detected a few times. V usage is TRBV29-1 and J usage is TRBJ2-1; perhaps TRBD1 as D (5 bases). The CDR3 is 13 amino acids. The germline gives CDR1 SQVTM, CDR2 ANQGSEA. V lost 2 bases and J 10 bases, leaving 15 bases between the germline ends. CDR3 protein: CSVEQVGAREQFF. CDR3 bases: TGCAGCGTTGAACAGGTAGGGGCTCGGGAGCAGTTCTTC.

This clone has a handful of counts. The chain uses TRBV7-9 and TRBJ2-2; 10 bases agree with TRBD1. After removal of 5 bases from V and 6 bases from J, the junction contained 9 bases not matched to a gene. The CDR3 covers 16 residues. Germline CDR1 and CDR2: SEHNR and FQNEAQ (reference sequence). The CDR3: CASSTPDRGDSGELFF. DNA of the CDR3: TGTGCCAGCAGCACACCGGACAGGGGGGATTCCGGGGAGCTGTTTTTT.

The chain recombines TRBV7-2 with TRBJ1-1; the D gene is possibly TRBD1 (6 bases). The CDR3 is made up of 13 amino acids. Germline V gives CDR1 SGHTA, CDR2 FQGNSA. Trimming took off 3 bases at V and 9 bases at J, with 14 bases between the two ends. Written as DNA, the CDR3 is TGTGCCAGCAGCTTGGGGATACAGGGAAAAGCTTTCTTT. Translation: CASSLGIQGKAFF.

The chain uses TRBV7-9 and TRBJ2-5, with D possibly being TRBD1 (7 bases). This CDR3 comprises 15 residues. CDR1 is SEHNR and CDR2 is FQNEAQ in the germline V gene (reference sequence). Trimming shortened V by 5 bases and J by 1 base, and 14 bases separated the two germline ends. The CDR3 protein is CASSLDQGGQETQYF. The CDR3, as DNA: TGTGCCAGCAGCCTGGACCAGGGGGGCCAAGAGACCCAGTACTTC.

This clone was detected only a few times. This rearrangement joins TRBV5-4 to TRBJ2-7, with 11 bases identical to TRBD2. V shed 4 bases, J shed 5 bases, and the junction held 8 bases outside the gene matches. The CDR3 loop spans 15 amino acids. CDR1 is SGHNT, CDR2 YYREEE, per germline (reference sequence). The CDR3 nucleotides read TGTGCCAGCAGCAGCTCACTAGCGGGAGACGACGAGCAGTACTTC. Translating gives CASSSSLAGDDEQYF. The complete variable domain, with remaining parts taken from reference TRBV5-4 and TRBJ2-7, reads ETGVTQSPTHLIKTRGQQVTLRCSSQSGHNTVSWYQQALGQGPQFIFQYYREEENGRGNFPPRFSGLQFPNYSSELNVNALELDDSALYLCASSSSLAGDDEQYFGPGTRLTVT.

The CDR3 is CASSRDYRGTGELFF. CDR3 coding DNA: TGTGCCAGCAGTCGGGACTACCGGGGGACCGGGGAGCTGTTTTTT. The chain couples TRBV28 to TRBJ2-2, with 7 bases lining up with TRBD2. The CDR3 is 15 residues long. Germline V gene sequence: CDR1 MDHEN, CDR2 SYDVKM. V dropped 5 bases and J dropped 5; count of bases not matched to a gene: 8.

A single count supports this clone. The chain couples TRBV2 to TRBJ2-3; 9 bases match TRBD1. After removal of 0 bases from V and 3 bases from J, the junction contained 10 bases not matched to a gene. Germline loops: CDR1 SNHLY, CDR2 FYNNEI. The CDR3 contains 18 residues. The CDR3 bases are TGTGCCAGCAGTGAAGCGCTATCCGGACAGGGGTCAACAGATACGCAGTATTTT. It specifies CASSEALSGQGSTDTQYF.

The chain recombines TRBV4-3 with TRBJ1-2; no clear D. Trimming shortened V by 0 bases and J by 4 bases, and 12 bases separated the two germline ends. Germline assignment: CDR1 LGHNA and CDR2 YSLEER. The CDR3 has 15 amino acids. The CDR3: CASSQDRVVGYGYTF. For the CDR3, the DNA is TGCGCCAGCAGCCAAGATCGGGTCGTCGGCTATGGCTACACCTTC.

The chain has TRBV11-2 and TRBJ2-7; the D gene is possibly TRBD2 (5 bases). V gave up 1 base and J gave up 2 bases, with 12 bases separating them. This CDR3 has 15 amino acids. Germline V gene data show CDR1 as SGHAT and CDR2 as FQNNGV. The CDR3 DNA follows: TGTGCCAGCAGCTTAGTCCGGACGGGAACCTACGAGCAGTACTTC. This translates into CASSLVRTGTYEQYF.

CDR3 amino acids: CASRGSAGGTEPQHF. The CDR3 region has the DNA TGTGCCAGCAGGGGGTCGGCAGGGGGAACGGAGCCCCAGCATTTT. This chain links TRBV2 with TRBJ1-5, with 7 bases identical to TRBD1. The CDR3 consists of 15 residues. CDR1 is SNHLY, CDR2 FYNNEI, per germline. V was clipped by 6 bases and J by 8 bases; unmatched bases: 13.

The V gene is TRBV28, the J gene TRBJ1-2, with 9 bases identical to TRBD1. The trim removed 6 bases at V and 5 bases at J, leaving 19 bases unmatched. CDR1 is MDHEN and CDR2 is SYDVKM in the germline V gene. The CDR3 totals 18 residues. CDR3 in amino acids: CASRPPGTGFGNSYGYTF. The DNA of the CDR3 is TGTGCCAGCAGGCCCCCCGGGACAGGGTTCGGAAATAGTTATGGCTACACCTTC.

This clone was recorded only once. The chain has TRBV15 and TRBJ2-5; TRBD2 matches 11 bases. Trimming at V came to 1 base and at J to 1 base, leaving 5 bases not matched to a gene. The V gene's germline CDR1 is LNHNV and CDR2 YYDKDF (reference sequence). The CDR3 is 17 amino acids. CDR3 in DNA: TGTGCCACCAGCAGAGGATTAGCGGGGGGGGTCCAAGAGACCCAGTACTTC. It yields the protein CATSRGLAGGVQETQYF.

The genes are TRBV5-8 and TRBJ1-2; D gene ambiguous. Germline CDR1 SGHTS, CDR2 YDEGEE. This CDR3 has 14 amino acids. Trimming pared 0 bases from V and 0 bases from J, leaving 6 bases between. CDR3 amino acids: CASSLGPTNYGYTF. The CDR3 nucleotides read TGTGCCAGCAGCTTGGGGCCAACTAACTATGGCTACACCTTC.